A selection of T cell receptor beta chains follows, all from one sample in a study of cytomegalovirus exposure and HLA in healthy donors. Some clones are missing from TCRdb's copy, which holds only in-frame ones; the method was immunoSEQ multiplex PCR. The data show 220,000 or so clones, over 75% seen once. Sequencing input: PBMCs. The source of these receptors is a woman aged 18-29 years in good health and CMV-seropositive. CDR3s include the opening cysteine and the closing phenylalanine or tryptophan. The D gene is left open where the match is weak. Part of the rows lack a size; the others show once, few, many or a class for expanded clones.

CASSFLAGVYEQYF | TGTGCCAGCAGTTTCCTTGCGGGAGTATACGAGCAGTACTTC | TRBV27 | NA | TRBD2 | TRBJ2-7
CASSFGQGIPYYGYTF | TGTGCCAGCAGCTTTGGACAGGGGATACCCTACTATGGCTACACCTTC | TRBV7-9 | NA | TRBD1 | TRBJ1-2
CASSQDPQGSLPQYF | TGCGCCAGCAGCCAAGATCCACAGGGCTCCTTACCGCAGTATTTT | TRBV4-1 | NA | NA | TRBJ2-3
CASSALRDRVRINTGELFF | TGCGCCAGCAGCGCGTTGCGGGACAGGGTTCGGATCAATACCGGGGAGCTGTTTTTT | TRBV5-1 | NA | TRBD1 | TRBJ2-2
CAWSEIPGGSYNEQFF | TGTGCCTGGAGCGAAATTCCAGGGGGCTCCTACAATGAGCAGTTCTTC | TRBV30 | NA | TRBD1 | TRBJ2-1
CASSEAMSTDTQYF | TGTGCCAGCAGTGAAGCCATGAGCACAGATACGCAGTATTTT | TRBV6-1 | once | NA | TRBJ2-3
CASLGPGPGEQYF | TGTGCCAGCTTAGGCCCGGGCCCGGGAGAGCAGTACTTC | TRBV25-1 | NA | NA | TRBJ2-7
CASSVASGGGEAFF | TGTGCCAGCAGCGTAGCTTCGGGGGGCGGAGAAGCTTTCTTT | TRBV9 | NA | NA | TRBJ1-1
CASSLGLSTDTQYF | TGCGCCAGCAGCTTGGGACTGAGCACAGATACGCAGTATTTT | TRBV5-1 | NA | NA | TRBJ2-3
CASSWTGETFF | TGTGCCAGCAGCTGGACAGGGGAAACTTTCTTT | TRBV6-5 | NA | TRBD1 | TRBJ1-1
CASSISSWSAFF | TGTGCCAGCAGCATCAGCTCCTGGAGTGCTTTCTTT | TRBV5-6 | NA | NA | TRBJ1-1